The 9 T cell receptor beta chains given below trace back to one sample, sequenced in a study of regulatory T cells in long-lasting Graves disease. Investigators prepared the TCR beta libraries by applying iRepertoire HTBI primers and Arm-PCR of CDR3 regions. TCRdb reanalysed the multiplex PCR reads using MiXCR and keeps one entry per CDR3 protein. The sample yields 600,000 to 800,000 distinct CDR3 sequences, approximately 29% seen once. Time point denoted: persistent/refractory GD, antithyroid drugs over 5 years with positive TRAb. Extracted PBMC RNA gave rise to the TCR library. The sequencing here drew on peripheral blood mononuclear cells (PBMCs), taken when the disease was refractory, from a patient treated with antithyroid drugs. The receptor source for this set is a female donor with Graves disease.

This clonotype has a handful of counts. The chain joins TRBV12-3 or TRBV12-4 to TRBJ2-7; D uncertain. This CDR3 is built from 17 residues. V shed 1 base and J shed 0 bases, with 16 bases lying between them. The CDR3 sequence: CASSLGGRPKVSYEQYF. CDR3 coding DNA: TGTGCCAGCAGTTTAGGGGGTCGGCCGAAAGTCTCCTACGAGCAGTACTTC.

This clonotype appeared a few times. V gene TRBV11-2 combines with J gene TRBJ1-3; 7 positions agree with TRBD1. In germline, CDR1 is SGHAT, CDR2 FQNNGV. The trim removed 5 bases at V and 1 base at J, leaving 8 bases unmatched. The CDR3 extends over 16 amino acids. The CDR3 bases are TGTGCCAGCAGCCCGGTGGGACAGCCATCTGGAAACACCATATATTTT. Protein: CASSPVGQPSGNTIYF.

This clonotype has a handful of counts. V is TRBV4-2 and J is TRBJ1-4; D remains unclear. CDR3 length: 15 residues. The V end was cut by 0 bases, the J end by 4 bases, with 9 bases between. Germline CDR1 reads LGHNA; CDR2 reads YNFKEQ. CDR3 in amino acids: CASSQDGEVNEKLFF. The CDR3 DNA follows: TGTGCCAGCAGCCAAGATGGAGAGGTTAATGAAAAACTGTTTTTT.

The rearrangement links TRBV3-1 to TRBJ2-7; tentatively, D is TRBD2 (5 bases). Germline values: CDR1 LGHDT, CDR2 YNNKEL (reference sequence). The CDR3 sequence is 16 residues long. Trimming cost V 5 bases and J 2 bases, with 19 bases left between them. The CDR3, as DNA: TGTGCCAGCAGCGAAGCCGTTGGCGGGCTACCCTACGAGCAGTACTTC. Its protein is CASSEAVGGLPYEQYF.

This clonotype was observed a handful of times. The chain couples TRBV5-1 to TRBJ2-2; D is ambiguous. This CDR3 spans 15 amino acids. The germline V gene has CDR1 SGHRS and CDR2 YFSETQ. V was trimmed by 0 bases and J by 1 base, leaving 7 bases between them. The CDR3 loop reads CASSLGRLNTGELFF. Written as DNA, the CDR3 is TGCGCCAGCAGCTTGGGACGGTTGAACACCGGGGAGCTGTTTTTT.

This chain joins TRBV19 and TRBJ1-5; D remains ambiguous. Germline CDR1 reads LNHDA; CDR2 reads SQIVND (reference sequence). The V gene lost 3 bases and the J gene lost 6 bases, with 6 bases spanning the gap. This CDR3 spans 12 amino acids. Written as DNA, the CDR3 is TGTGCCAGTAGTATCGGAGTTCAGCCCCAGCATTTT. The encoded protein is CASSIGVQPQHF.

In its sample, this clonotype was seen a few times. The chain employs TRBV19 and TRBJ2-7, with 8 bases lining up with TRBD1. The CDR3 is 14 residues long. V lost 5 bases and J lost 7; bases outside the gene matches: 10. Germline V gives CDR1 LNHDA, CDR2 SQIVND (reference sequence). CDR3 DNA sequence: TGTGCCAGTAGTCCAGCCAGACAGGGGTCTGAGCAGTACTTC. Translation gives CASSPARQGSEQYF.

On this clonotype itself: It is likely a read error: a sequence one base away is far more abundant. The chain is built from TRBV6-1 and TRBJ1-1, with D perhaps matching TRBD1 (5 bases). Germline V lookup: CDR1 MNHNS, CDR2 SASEGT. This CDR3 is built from 14 residues. V lost 6 bases, J lost 6 bases, and 17 bases lay in between. As DNA, the CDR3 is TGTGCCAGCAGGACGGGACGGCGGATGTCTGAAGCTTTCTTT. It yields the protein CASRTGRRMSEAFF.

This clonotype was counted between two and nine times. The rearrangement uses TRBV6-2 or TRBV6-3 and TRBJ1-6, with 9 bases aligning to TRBD1. The CDR3 spans 16 residues. The V gene's germline CDR1 is MNHEY and CDR2 SVGEGT. The ends lost 5 bases at V and 9 bases at J; junction bases unmatched: 11. The CDR3 reads CASSALPGQGVSPLHF. CDR3 sequence (DNA): TGTGCCAGCAGTGCTCTGCCGGGACAGGGAGTTTCACCCCTCCACTTT.